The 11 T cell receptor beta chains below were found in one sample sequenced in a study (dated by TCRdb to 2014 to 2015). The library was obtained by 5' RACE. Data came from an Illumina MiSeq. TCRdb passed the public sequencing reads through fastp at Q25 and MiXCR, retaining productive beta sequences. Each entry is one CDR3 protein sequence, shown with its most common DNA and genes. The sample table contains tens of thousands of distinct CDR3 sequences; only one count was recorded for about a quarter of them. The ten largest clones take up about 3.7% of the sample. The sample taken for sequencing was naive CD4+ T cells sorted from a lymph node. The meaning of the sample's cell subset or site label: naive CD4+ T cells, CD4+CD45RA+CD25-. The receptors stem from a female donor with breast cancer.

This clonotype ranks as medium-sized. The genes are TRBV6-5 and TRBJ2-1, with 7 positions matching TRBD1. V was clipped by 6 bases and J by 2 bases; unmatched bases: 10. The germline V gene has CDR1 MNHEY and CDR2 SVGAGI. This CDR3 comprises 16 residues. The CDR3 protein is CASRILVGTAYNEQFF. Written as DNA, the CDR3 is TGTGCCAGCAGGATTCTCGTCGGGACAGCCTACAATGAGCAGTTCTTC.

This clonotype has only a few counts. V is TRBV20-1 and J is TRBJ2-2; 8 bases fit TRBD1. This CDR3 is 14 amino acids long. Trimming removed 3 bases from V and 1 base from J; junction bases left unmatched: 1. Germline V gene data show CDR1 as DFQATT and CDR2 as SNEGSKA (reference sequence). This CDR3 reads CSARTGVNTGELFF. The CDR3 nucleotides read TGCAGTGCTAGGACAGGGGTGAACACCGGGGAGCTGTTTTTT.

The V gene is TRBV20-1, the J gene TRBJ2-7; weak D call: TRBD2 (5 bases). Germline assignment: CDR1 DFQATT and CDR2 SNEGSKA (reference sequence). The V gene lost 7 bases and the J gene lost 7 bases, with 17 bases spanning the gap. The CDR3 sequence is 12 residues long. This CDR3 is CSVRRPNGEQYF. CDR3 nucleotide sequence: TGCAGTGTCAGGAGGCCAAATGGGGAGCAGTACTTC.

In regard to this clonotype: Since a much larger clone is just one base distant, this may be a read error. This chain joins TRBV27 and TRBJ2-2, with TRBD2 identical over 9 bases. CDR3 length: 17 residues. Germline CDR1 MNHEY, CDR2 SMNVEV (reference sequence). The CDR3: CASLTSGRSANTGGLFF. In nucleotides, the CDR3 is TGTGCCAGCCTCACTAGCGGGCGATCCGCGAACACCGGGGGGCTGTTTTTT.

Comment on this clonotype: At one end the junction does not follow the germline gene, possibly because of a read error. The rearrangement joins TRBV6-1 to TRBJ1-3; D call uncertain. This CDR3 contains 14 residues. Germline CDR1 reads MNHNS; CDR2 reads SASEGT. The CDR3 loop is CASTEQYSGNTIYF. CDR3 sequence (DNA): TGTGCCAGCACTGAACAGTACTCTGGAAACACCATATACTTT.

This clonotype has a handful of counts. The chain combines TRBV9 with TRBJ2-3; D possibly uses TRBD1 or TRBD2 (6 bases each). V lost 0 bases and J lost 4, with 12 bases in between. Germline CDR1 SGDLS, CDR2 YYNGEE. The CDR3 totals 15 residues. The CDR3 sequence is CASSVGPGASDTQYF. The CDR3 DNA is TGTGCCAGCAGCGTAGGTCCGGGGGCCTCAGATACGCAGTATTTT.

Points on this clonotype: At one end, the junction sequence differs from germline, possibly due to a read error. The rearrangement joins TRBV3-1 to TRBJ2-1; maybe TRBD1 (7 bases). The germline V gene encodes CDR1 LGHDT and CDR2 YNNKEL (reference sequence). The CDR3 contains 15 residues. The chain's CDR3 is CAGSRQGGSYNEQFF. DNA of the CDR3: TGTGCCGGCAGCCGGCAGGGGGGCTCCTACAATGAGCAGTTCTTC.

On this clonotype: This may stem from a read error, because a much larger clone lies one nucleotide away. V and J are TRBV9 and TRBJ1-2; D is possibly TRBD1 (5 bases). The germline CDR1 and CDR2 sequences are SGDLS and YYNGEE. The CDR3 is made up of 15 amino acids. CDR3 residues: CASGVGGAASYGYTF. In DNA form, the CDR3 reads TGTGCCAGCGGCGTAGGAGGGGCCGCGAGCTATGGCTACACCTTC.

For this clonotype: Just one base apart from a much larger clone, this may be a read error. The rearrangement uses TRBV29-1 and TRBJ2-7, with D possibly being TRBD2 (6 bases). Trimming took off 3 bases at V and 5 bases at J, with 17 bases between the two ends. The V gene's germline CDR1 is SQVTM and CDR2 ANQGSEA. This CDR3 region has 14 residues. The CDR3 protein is CSVDGWTIGNEQYF. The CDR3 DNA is TGCAGCGTTGATGGTTGGACTATCGGGAACGAGCAGTACTTC.

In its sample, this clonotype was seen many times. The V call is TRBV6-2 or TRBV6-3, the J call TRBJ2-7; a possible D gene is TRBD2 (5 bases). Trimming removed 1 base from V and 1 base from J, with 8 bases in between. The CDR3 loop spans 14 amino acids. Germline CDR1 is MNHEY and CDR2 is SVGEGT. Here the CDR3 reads CASSYFRGSYEQYF. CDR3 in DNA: TGTGCCAGCAGTTACTTCCGGGGTTCCTACGAGCAGTACTTC.

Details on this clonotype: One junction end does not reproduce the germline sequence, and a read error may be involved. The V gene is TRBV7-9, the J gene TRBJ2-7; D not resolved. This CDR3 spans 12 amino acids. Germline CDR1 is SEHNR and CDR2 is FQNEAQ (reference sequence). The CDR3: CASCLLGYEQYF. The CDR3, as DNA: TGTGCCAGCTGCTTGTTAGGGTACGAGCAGTACTTC.